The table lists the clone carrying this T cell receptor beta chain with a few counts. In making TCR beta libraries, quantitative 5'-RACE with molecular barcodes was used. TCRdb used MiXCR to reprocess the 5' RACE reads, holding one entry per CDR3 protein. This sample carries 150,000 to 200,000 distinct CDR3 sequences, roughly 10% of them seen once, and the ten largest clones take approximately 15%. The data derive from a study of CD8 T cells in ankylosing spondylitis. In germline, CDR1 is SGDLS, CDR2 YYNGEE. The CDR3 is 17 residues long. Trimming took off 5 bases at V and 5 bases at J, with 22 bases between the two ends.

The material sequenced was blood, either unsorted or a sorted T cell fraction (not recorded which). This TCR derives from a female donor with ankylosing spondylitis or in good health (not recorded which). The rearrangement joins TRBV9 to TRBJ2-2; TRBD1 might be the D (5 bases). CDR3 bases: TGTGCCAGCAGAGAAACCGAGGACACCCACGATACCGGGGAGCTGTTTTTT. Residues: CASRETEDTHDTGELFF.